These 29 T cell receptor beta chains were all obtained from the same sample, sequenced in a study of blood T cell repertoires in COVID-19 (dated by TCRdb to 2018 to 2021). Library construction relied on the immunoSEQ multiplex PCR assay. TCRdb limited this immuneACCESS table to in-frame rearrangements with V and J called. A share of clones is missing; checked studies link under half to unresolved V genes, and the rest is unexplained. This sample holds 45,000 to 60,000 clones; approximately 85% were observed only once. The ten largest account for roughly 16% of the sample. The sample comprised peripheral blood. All receptors come from a human donor in a cohort sampled during active COVID-19.

The chain is built from TRBV6-5 and TRBJ2-2, with a weak D call TRBD2 (5 bases). The V and J ends lost 7 bases and 7 bases respectively, with 19 bases between them. The CDR3 runs 15 residues. Germline assignment: CDR1 MNHEY and CDR2 SVGAGI. The CDR3 protein is CASIGVWARGGELFF. The CDR3 nucleotides are TGTGCCAGCATAGGCGTCTGGGCACGGGGCGGGGAGCTGTTTTTT.

The chain is built from TRBV2 and TRBJ1-1, with D possibly matching TRBD1 (5 bases). This CDR3 region has 13 residues. Germline V gives CDR1 SNHLY, CDR2 FYNNEI. V lost 8 bases and J 1 base, leaving 11 bases between the germline ends. The CDR3 is CASGRQRNTEAFF. Written as DNA, the CDR3 is TGTGCCAGCGGCCGACAGAGGAACACTGAAGCTTTCTTT.

CDR3 in DNA: TGTGCCACCAGTGATTCGGGGTTTGATGAAAAACTGTTTTTT. Translation gives CATSDSGFDEKLFF. The chain joins TRBV24-1 to TRBJ1-4; D is ambiguous. Trimming left V 2 bases short and J 6 bases short, with 9 bases between. The CDR3 spans 14 residues. CDR1 and CDR2 from the germline V gene are KGHDR and SFDVKD.

The rearrangement uses TRBV10-3 and TRBJ2-7, with 8 bases aligning to TRBD1. This CDR3 is 15 amino acids long. J gave up 1 base and V 2 bases, and 4 bases lay outside the gene matches. In germline, CDR1 is ENHRY, CDR2 SYGVKD. The CDR3 DNA reads TGTGCCATCAGTGAGGGGGACAGGCGTTCCTACGAGCAGTACTTC. Translated: CAISEGDRRSYEQYF.

The chain links TRBV30 to TRBJ2-5, with 7 nucleotides matching TRBD2. This CDR3 contains 15 residues. The V and J ends lost 2 bases and 4 bases, in that order; junction bases with no gene match: 10. Germline lookup yields CDR1 GTSNPN and CDR2 SVGIG (reference sequence). The CDR3 here is CAWSTPTSLSETQYF. CDR3 in DNA: TGTGCCTGGAGTACACCGACTAGCTTATCAGAGACCCAGTACTTC.

The chain recombines TRBV15 with TRBJ1-1; D might be TRBD1 (5 bases). Germline values: CDR1 LNHNV, CDR2 YYDKDF (reference sequence). This CDR3 is 15 amino acids long. The germline V and J ends were trimmed by 2 bases and 3 bases, with 13 bases remaining between them. CDR3: CATSRRTGLDTEAFF. In DNA, the CDR3 is TGTGCCACCAGCAGAAGAACAGGTTTGGACACTGAAGCTTTCTTT.

The rearrangement joins TRBV29-1 to TRBJ1-1; TRBD1 agrees at 10 bases. V lost 4 bases and J lost 5; bases outside the gene matches: 4. The CDR3 runs to 13 residues. The V gene's germline CDR1 is SQVTM and CDR2 ANQGSEA. CDR3 sequence reads: CSVVKGQGTEAFF. The CDR3 DNA reads TGCAGCGTTGTGAAGGGACAGGGGACTGAAGCTTTCTTT.

J is TRBJ2-1 and V is TRBV24-1; 8 nucleotides match TRBD2. Trimming cost V 5 bases and J 7 bases; bases outside gene matches: 9. There are 15 residues in the CDR3. In germline, CDR1 is KGHDR, CDR2 SFDVKD. CDR3 in amino acids: CATSALGGGRNEQFF. In DNA form, the CDR3 reads TGTGCCACCAGTGCCCTGGGCGGGGGGCGTAATGAGCAGTTCTTC.

J is TRBJ1-1 and V is TRBV5-1; TRBD1 might be the D (5 bases). Trimming pared 3 bases from V and 3 bases from J, leaving 12 bases between. The germline V gene has CDR1 SGHRS and CDR2 YFSETQ. CDR3 length equals 14 residues. DNA for the CDR3: TGCGCCAGCAGCTCGACTGACAGTTACACTGAAGCTTTCTTT. This encodes CASSSTDSYTEAFF.

The rearrangement links TRBV10-3 to TRBJ2-5, with a possible D match to TRBD1 (6 bases). This CDR3 comprises 15 residues. The germline V gene encodes CDR1 ENHRY and CDR2 SYGVKD. V was trimmed by 1 base and J by 4 bases, leaving 13 bases between them. CDR3 in amino acids: CAISEWTAGRETQYF. CDR3 DNA: TGTGCCATCAGTGAGTGGACAGCCGGTAGAGAGACCCAGTACTTC.

The CDR3: CASSQGAPRAEAFF. In DNA, the CDR3 is TGTGCCAGCAGCCAAGGTGCCCCCCGAGCTGAAGCTTTCTTT. The rearrangement joins TRBV3-1 (or the pseudogene TRBV3-2) to TRBJ1-1; D ambiguous. The CDR3 length is 14 residues. Germline-derived CDR1 and CDR2 are LGHDT and YNNKEL (reference sequence). The V end was cut by 1 base, the J end by 6 bases, with 12 bases between.

The genes are TRBV11-2 and TRBJ2-7; D is unclear. CDR3 length: 15 amino acids. The ends were cut back, 2 bases at V and 3 bases at J, with 14 bases in the middle. Germline V gene lookup returns CDR1 SGHAT and CDR2 FQNNGV. In DNA form, the CDR3 reads TGTGCCAGCAGCTTATTGGAGAAAGTCTACTACGAGCAGTACTTC. Translating gives CASSLLEKVYYEQYF.

The chain has TRBV5-1 and TRBJ1-5, with 7 positions matching TRBD1. CDR1 is SGHRS and CDR2 is YFSETQ in the germline V gene. CDR3 length: 15 residues. Trimming at V came to 3 bases and at J to 6 bases, leaving 9 bases not matched to a gene. CDR3 residues: CASSSTGEFSQPQHF. The CDR3 DNA reads TGCGCCAGCAGCTCAACAGGGGAGTTTAGTCAGCCCCAGCATTTT.

The gene calls are TRBV23-1 and TRBJ1-1; maybe TRBD1 (6 bases). TRBV23-1 qualifies as an ORF whose function is uncertain. The CDR3 totals 15 residues. V was cut by 2 bases and J by 1 base, with 11 bases left in between. DNA of the CDR3: TGCGCCAGCAGTCAACTACAGGGTTGGAACACTGAAGCTTTCTTT. This codes for CASSQLQGWNTEAFF.

This chain links TRBV11-2 with TRBJ2-7, with TRBD2 matching 9 bases. V gave up 1 base and J gave up 2 bases; unmatched junction bases: 3. The CDR3 loop spans 15 amino acids. Germline V gene lookup returns CDR1 SGHAT and CDR2 FQNNGV. CDR3 amino acids: CASSLASGDPYEQYF. The CDR3, as DNA: TGTGCCAGCAGCTTAGCTAGCGGGGACCCCTACGAGCAGTACTTC.

V usage is TRBV3-1 (or the pseudogene TRBV3-2) and J usage is TRBJ1-6; D is unresolved. CDR1 is LGHDT and CDR2 is YNNKEL in the germline V gene (reference sequence). Trimming removed 5 bases at V and 4 bases at J, with 12 bases between. The CDR3 is 15 residues long. The CDR3 DNA follows: TGTGCCAGCAGCGCCCGGCAGAGGTATAATTCACCCCTCCACTTT. It specifies CASSARQRYNSPLHF.

The chain couples TRBV30 to TRBJ2-3; D perhaps matches TRBD2 (5 bases). Germline loops: CDR1 GTSNPN, CDR2 SVGIG (reference sequence). V was pared by 1 base and J by 5 bases, with 16 bases between. The CDR3 spans 15 residues. CDR3 coding DNA: TGTGCCTGGAGTGAAGTGAGGGATCCTGAAGATACGCAGTATTTT. Translating gives CAWSEVRDPEDTQYF.

The genes are TRBV4-1 and TRBJ2-5; 13 bases line up with TRBD2. The CDR3 consists of 17 residues. Trimming cost V 2 bases and J 5 bases; bases outside gene matches: 8. Germline V gene data show CDR1 as MGHRA and CDR2 as YSYEKL. CDR3 amino acids: CASSQKGLAGVGETQYF. The CDR3 DNA follows: TGCGCCAGCAGCCAAAAAGGACTAGCGGGAGTAGGTGAGACCCAGTACTTC.

This sequence joins TRBV12-3 or TRBV12-4 and TRBJ2-1; D not certain. The CDR3 has 12 amino acids. V was pared by 2 bases and J by 4 bases, with 3 bases between. DNA of the CDR3: TGTGCCAGCAGTTTATCTTACAATGAGCAGTTCTTC. It is translated as CASSLSYNEQFF.

This rearrangement joins TRBV6-6 to TRBJ2-5; no reliable D call. V was pared by 2 bases and J by 5 bases, with 6 bases between. The CDR3 totals 12 residues. CDR1 MNHNY and CDR2 SVGAGI come from the germline V gene (reference sequence). CDR3 protein: CASSYEDETQYF. The CDR3 bases are TGTGCCAGCAGTTACGAGGATGAGACCCAGTACTTC.

This clone showed up just once. The gene calls are TRBV18 and TRBJ2-2; TRBD1 matches at 12 bases. This CDR3 is built from 17 residues. Germline CDR1 KGHSH, CDR2 LQKENI. V dropped 3 bases and J dropped 2; count of bases not matched to a gene: 4. CDR3 in DNA: TGTGCCAGCTCACCCCCCGGGACAGGGGGCAACACCGGGGAGCTGTTTTTT. Protein: CASSPPGTGGNTGELFF.

This rearrangement joins TRBV19 to TRBJ1-5; 7 nucleotides align to TRBD1. The CDR3 is 15 residues long. CDR1 is LNHDA, CDR2 SQIVND, per germline (reference sequence). Losses at the gene ends were 9 bases for V and 0 bases for J; bases not matched to a gene: 8. The DNA for the CDR3 is TGTGCCAGCAAAAGGGGGCAGTATAGCAATCAGCCCCAGCATTTT. Amino acid sequence: CASKRGQYSNQPQHF.

The chain employs TRBV28 and TRBJ2-7; D possibly corresponds to TRBD2 (7 bases). V shed 5 bases and J shed 2 bases, with 13 bases lying between them. The CDR3 covers 14 residues. Germline assignment: CDR1 MDHEN and CDR2 SYDVKM. CDR3 sequence: CASSGGDTTYEQYF. The CDR3 nucleotides read TGTGCCAGCAGTGGGGGGGACACTACCTACGAGCAGTACTTC.

The table lists this clone with a few counts. The chain joins TRBV6-5 to TRBJ2-1; maybe TRBD2 (5 bases). Germline V gene sequence: CDR1 MNHEY, CDR2 SVGAGI. The CDR3 length is 14 residues. V dropped 6 bases and J dropped 5 bases, with 14 bases sitting between them. The chain's CDR3 is CASSVHGENNEQFF. The CDR3 coding sequence is TGTGCCAGCAGCGTCCACGGGGAAAACAATGAGCAGTTCTTC.

The chain recombines TRBV5-6 with TRBJ1-5, with D possibly TRBD1 on 6 matching bases. Germline CDR1 and CDR2: SGHDT and YYEEEE. This CDR3 comprises 15 residues. Trimming left V 4 bases short and J 1 base short, with 12 bases between. The CDR3 DNA sequence: TGTGCCAGCAGCGCGGATCAGGGGAGCAATCAGCCCCAGCATTTT. Its translation: CASSADQGSNQPQHF.

V gene TRBV11-1 combines with J gene TRBJ1-3, with D unclear. Germline CDR1 is SGHAT and CDR2 is FQDESV (reference sequence). The CDR3 loop spans 11 amino acids. The V end lost 7 bases, the J end lost 4 bases, and 5 bases lay between the germline ends. The chain's CDR3 is CASTSGNTIYF. In nucleotides, the CDR3 is TGTGCCAGCACCTCCGGAAACACCATATATTTT.

V and J are TRBV9 and TRBJ2-7; 9 positions match TRBD2. V trimming: 0 bases; J trimming: 6 bases; junction bases outside the gene matches: 7. This CDR3 region has 15 residues. Germline values: CDR1 SGDLS, CDR2 YYNGEE. In DNA, the CDR3 is TGTGCCAGCAGCGTAGTGGCTAGCGGGATATCCGAGCAGTACTTC. It translates to CASSVVASGISEQYF.

V and J are TRBV6-5 and TRBJ2-3, with 8 positions matching TRBD2. V was clipped by 8 bases and J by 0 bases; unmatched bases: 4. The CDR3 sequence is 14 residues long. Germline V gene sequence: CDR1 MNHEY, CDR2 SVGAGI. The CDR3 is CASGTSGSTDTQYF. The CDR3 DNA reads as TGTGCCAGCGGAACTAGCGGAAGCACAGATACGCAGTATTTT.

The V call is TRBV3-1 (or the pseudogene TRBV3-2), the J call TRBJ2-6; 7 positions match TRBD2. Germline-derived CDR1 and CDR2 are LGHDT and YNNKEL (reference sequence). The ends lost 1 base at V and 0 bases at J; junction bases unmatched: 3. CDR3 size: 17 residues. The CDR3 is CASSQVAGGSGANVLTF. The CDR3 coding sequence is TGTGCCAGCAGCCAAGTAGCGGGTGGCTCTGGGGCCAACGTCCTGACTTTC.